This T cell receptor beta chain was found in a study of T cells after yellow fever vaccination. TCRdb analysed the 5' RACE reads with MiXCR anew, one entry per CDR3 protein. The sample lists about 120,000 distinct CDR3 sequences; about 8.2% were seen once. The CDR3 extends over 15 amino acids. Trimming took 1 base from V and 2 from J, leaving 10 bases between them. Per germline, CDR1 SGHVS and CDR2 FQNEAQ. The material was CD8+ T cells sorted from PBMCs, obtained on the day of the yellow fever booster vaccination. The sequence derives from a young man who received the YFV17D yellow fever vaccine. The genes are TRBV7-8 and TRBJ2-3; the D gene is possibly TRBD1 (5 bases). CDR3 loop: CASSLGQILTDTQYF. CDR3 in DNA: TGTGCCAGCAGCTTAGGACAGATACTCACAGATACGCAGTATTTT.